These 23 T cell receptor beta chains were all obtained from the same sample, sequenced in a study of blood T cell repertoires in COVID-19. The method was immunoSEQ multiplex PCR; TCRdb's version includes in-frame clones alone and lacks a portion of them. The repertoire has 200,000 to 250,000 clones, around 84% of them found once; the top ten carry 15% to 20%. The material sequenced was peripheral blood. All receptors derive from a woman older than 75 with active or convalescent COVID-19.

The J gene is TRBJ2-2, the V gene TRBV15; D is unclear. This CDR3 comprises 13 residues. In germline, CDR1 is LNHNV, CDR2 YYDKDF (reference sequence). Trimming removed 4 bases from V and 0 bases from J, with 3 bases in between. The CDR3 is CATSNSNTGELFF. CDR3 sequence (DNA): TGTGCCACCAGCAACTCGAACACCGGGGAGCTGTTTTTT.

The rearrangement uses TRBV6-2 or TRBV6-3 and TRBJ2-3, with TRBD2 identical over 8 bases. Germline V gene lookup returns CDR1 MNHEY and CDR2 SVGEGT. The CDR3 length is 16 residues. The ends lost 5 bases at V and 0 bases at J; junction bases unmatched: 7. The CDR3 bases are TGTGCCAGCAGTCCCGCGGCGGGGGGCAGCACAGATACGCAGTATTTT. Translating it yields CASSPAAGGSTDTQYF.

This chain connects TRBV18 to TRBJ1-1, with 9 bases that match TRBD1. Per germline, CDR1 KGHSH and CDR2 LQKENI. J lost 1 base, V lost 2 bases, and 2 bases had no gene match. The CDR3 has 15 amino acids. The CDR3 loop is CASSPSGQGNTEAFF. CDR3 DNA: TGTGCCAGCTCACCATCGGGACAGGGGAACACTGAAGCTTTCTTT.

This clone has just a few counts. J is TRBJ1-2 and V is TRBV4-3, with 7 bases aligning to TRBD1. Germline CDR1 LGHNA, CDR2 YSLEER. V lost 1 base to trimming and J lost 3 bases; unmatched junction nucleotides: 8. The CDR3 consists of 16 residues. The chain's CDR3 is CASSQVEQGSYYGYTF. As DNA, the CDR3 is TGCGCCAGCAGCCAAGTAGAACAGGGGAGTTACTATGGCTACACCTTC.

J is TRBJ2-7 and V is TRBV7-9; D not certain. V was cut by 5 bases and J by 2 bases, with 10 bases left in between. The CDR3 has 13 residues. Germline CDR1 reads SEHNR; CDR2 reads FQNEAQ (reference sequence). The CDR3 here is CASSRTETYEQYF. In nucleotides, the CDR3 is TGTGCCAGCAGCCGTACAGAGACCTACGAGCAGTACTTC. The variable domain in full, with the rest retrieved from reference TRBV7-9 and TRBJ2-7, is DTGVSQNPRHKITKRGQNVTFRCDPISEHNRLYWYRQTLGQGPEFLTYFQNEAQLEKSRLLSDRFSAERPKGSFSTLEIQRTEQGDSAMYLCASSRTETYEQYFGPGTRLTVT.

This rearrangement joins TRBV30 to TRBJ1-5, with unresolved D. Between the trimmed V and J ends, which lost 4 bases and 4 bases, there was a span of 14 bases. The germline V gene encodes CDR1 GTSNPN and CDR2 SVGIG (reference sequence). CDR3 length equals 14 residues. CDR3 sequence (DNA): TGTGCCTGGACCCTAGGAGGGCCAAATCAGCCCCAGCATTTT. This gives the protein CAWTLGGPNQPQHF.

The chain joins TRBV11-2 to TRBJ2-5; tentatively, D is TRBD2 (7 bases). Germline assignment: CDR1 SGHAT and CDR2 FQNNGV. The CDR3 loop spans 16 amino acids. V lost 1 base to trimming and J lost 5 bases, with 17 bases between them. In nucleotides, the CDR3 is TGTGCCAGCAGCTTAGTTCTAGCGAGGGGGGGCGAGACCCAGTACTTC. Translating it yields CASSLVLARGGETQYF.

V usage is TRBV6-1 and J usage is TRBJ1-3, with D unresolved. V lost 3 bases, J lost 1 base, and 4 bases lay in between. CDR1 and CDR2 from the germline V gene are MNHNS and SASEGT. The CDR3 consists of 13 residues. CDR3 protein: CASSDQSGNTIYF. The CDR3 DNA follows: TGTGCCAGCAGTGACCAGTCTGGAAACACCATATATTTT.

This chain joins TRBV21-1 and TRBJ2-1; the table gives TRBD1 as D, unverified against the DNA. TRBV21-1 is a pseudogene. The CDR3 is made up of 15 amino acids. The CDR3 DNA follows: TGTGCCAGCAGCACCAGGACAGGATACCACAATGAGCAGTTCTTC. It encodes CASSTRTGYHNEQFF.

The chain joins TRBV9 to TRBJ2-2, with 9 bases fitting TRBD1. This CDR3 region has 17 residues. J gave up 4 bases and V 0 bases, and 7 bases lay outside the gene matches. CDR1 and CDR2 (germline): SGDLS, YYNGEE. The CDR3 region is CASSVGDRGLTTGELFF. As DNA, the CDR3 is TGTGCCAGCAGCGTAGGTGACAGGGGGTTGACCACCGGGGAGCTGTTTTTT.

The rearrangement links TRBV24-1 to TRBJ2-1, with 7 bases lining up with TRBD2. This CDR3 region has 16 residues. V was clipped by 4 bases and J by 0 bases; unmatched bases: 5. Germline V CDR1 and CDR2: KGHDR, SFDVKD. The CDR3 spells CATSERSSGSYNEQFF. The CDR3 DNA reads as TGTGCCACCAGTGAACGTTCTAGCGGCTCCTACAATGAGCAGTTCTTC.

This clone was observed a handful of times. This chain links TRBV6-2 or TRBV6-3 with TRBJ1-5; a weak D match, TRBD1 (6 bases). V gave up 6 bases and J gave up 6 bases, with 15 bases separating them. CDR1 and CDR2 (germline): MNHEY, SVGEGT. CDR3 size: 14 residues. The CDR3 bases are TGTGCCAGCAGCTTTATTACAGGGTTTCAGCCCCAGCATTTT. Its protein is CASSFITGFQPQHF.

The genes are TRBV28 and TRBJ1-2; 8 nucleotides line up with TRBD1. The V gene end was trimmed by 3 bases and the J gene end by 7 bases; junction bases not matched to a gene: 7. In germline, CDR1 is MDHEN, CDR2 SYDVKM. CDR3 length: 14 amino acids. The CDR3 here is CASSFIAGGGGYTF. The CDR3 coding sequence is TGTGCCAGCAGTTTTATAGCAGGGGGCGGTGGCTACACCTTC.

The V gene is TRBV28, the J gene TRBJ2-3; TRBD2 matches at 14 bases. The V gene end was trimmed by 8 bases and the J gene end by 5 bases; junction bases not matched to a gene: 9. The germline CDR1 and CDR2 sequences are MDHEN and SYDVKM. The CDR3 spans 16 residues. For the CDR3, the DNA is TGTGCCAGCGCCGCGCTGGGACTAGCGGGGGAAGATACGCAGTATTTT. It yields the protein CASAALGLAGEDTQYF.

The gene calls are TRBV3-1 (or the pseudogene TRBV3-2) and TRBJ1-1, with D maybe TRBD1 (5 bases). Germline CDR1 and CDR2: LGHDT and YNNKEL (reference sequence). The CDR3 covers 14 residues. V lost 1 base to trimming and J lost 4 bases, with 10 bases between them. CDR3 nucleotides: TGTGCCAGCAGCCAAGGGGGCAAAGGCACTGAAGCTTTCTTT. It specifies CASSQGGKGTEAFF.

This clone was seen once. The chain combines TRBV7-9 with TRBJ1-2; no reliable D call. Germline values: CDR1 SEHNR, CDR2 FQNEAQ (reference sequence). CDR3 length: 14 amino acids. With 5 bases removed from V and 8 bases from J, the gap between germline ends came to 18 bases. In DNA form, the CDR3 reads TGTGCCAGCAGCACTTCCGGGGTCCGCTCGGGCTACACCTTC. Protein sequence: CASSTSGVRSGYTF. The full variable domain, rest sourced from reference TRBV7-9 and TRBJ1-2, is DTGVSQNPRHKITKRGQNVTFRCDPISEHNRLYWYRQTLGQGPEFLTYFQNEAQLEKSRLLSDRFSAERPKGSFSTLEIQRTEQGDSAMYLCASSTSGVRSGYTFGSGTRLTVV.

V gene TRBV6-4 combines with J gene TRBJ2-1, with 8 bases fitting TRBD2. CDR3 length: 16 residues. V shed 0 bases and J 8 bases; nucleotides not matched to a gene: 9. The germline V gene has CDR1 MRHNA and CDR2 SNTAGT. CDR3 sequence (DNA): TGTGCCAGCAGTGACTCCTCGGGGGGGAACTTTGATGAGCAGTTCTTC. Translating it yields CASSDSSGGNFDEQFF.

The rearrangement links TRBV6-2 or TRBV6-3 to TRBJ1-6; the match to TRBD1 covers 10 bases. V lost 3 bases to trimming and J lost 8 bases; unmatched junction nucleotides: 10. Germline lookup yields CDR1 MNHEY and CDR2 SVGEGT. The CDR3 sequence is 17 residues long. The CDR3 DNA follows: TGTGCCAGCAGTTATACAGACGCGACAGGGGGCGATTCACCCCTCCACTTT. Encoded protein: CASSYTDATGGDSPLHF.

The chain recombines TRBV3-1 (or the pseudogene TRBV3-2) with TRBJ1-2, with 9 bases fitting TRBD1. The V segment lost 3 bases and the J segment 10 bases; nucleotides outside the gene matches: 6. The CDR3 sequence is 13 residues long. Per germline, CDR1 LGHDT and CDR2 YNNKEL (reference sequence). The CDR3 loop is CASSQWGQGVYTF. The CDR3 DNA reads TGTGCCAGCAGCCAGTGGGGACAGGGTGTCTACACCTTC.

This rearrangement joins TRBV29-1 to TRBJ2-3, with 11 bases that match TRBD2. Germline CDR1 reads SQVTM; CDR2 reads ANQGSEA. This CDR3 is 15 amino acids long. J lost 1 base, V lost 6 bases, and 6 bases had no gene match. The CDR3 is CSVSTSGGGTDTQYF. The CDR3 nucleotides are TGCAGCGTCAGTACTAGCGGGGGTGGCACAGATACGCAGTATTTT.

This clone was counted a few times. The rearrangement uses TRBV18 and TRBJ1-2; 7 positions match TRBD1. CDR1 is KGHSH and CDR2 is LQKENI in the germline V gene. There are 13 residues in the CDR3. Trimming removed 5 bases from V and 7 bases from J; junction bases left unmatched: 7. As DNA, the CDR3 is TGTGCCAGCTCAGCGACAGGGATGGGTGGCTACACCTTC. It translates to CASSATGMGGYTF.

V gene TRBV5-1 combines with J gene TRBJ2-5; TRBD1 might be the D (5 bases). This CDR3 has 14 amino acids. The V end lost 5 bases, the J end lost 4 bases, and 15 bases lay between the germline ends. Germline loops: CDR1 SGHRS, CDR2 YFSETQ. The DNA of the CDR3 is TGCGCCAGCAGTAATCAGGGTACACGAGAGACCCAGTACTTC. Translating it yields CASSNQGTRETQYF. The whole variable domain, remainder taken from reference TRBV5-1 and TRBJ2-5, is KAGVTQTPRYLIKTRGQQVTLSCSPISGHRSVSWYQQTPGQGLQFLFEYFSETQRNKGNFPGRFSGRQFSNSRSEMNVSTLELGDSALYLCASSNQGTRETQYFGPGTRLLVL.

This chain connects TRBV27 to TRBJ1-2; TRBD1 agrees at 9 bases. J was trimmed by 7 bases and V by 4 bases; bases with no gene match: 7. There are 14 residues in the CDR3. The V gene's germline CDR1 is MNHEY and CDR2 SMNVEV (reference sequence). The CDR3 loop reads CASSYRDRVGGYTF. The DNA for the CDR3 is TGTGCCAGCAGTTACCGGGACAGGGTGGGTGGCTACACCTTC.